This entry is about one T cell receptor (beta chain). Antigen: not known. The CDR3 sequence is 13 residues long. From germline, CDR1 is WNHNN and CDR2 SYGVQD (reference sequence). Trimming left V 8 bases short and J 1 base short, with 11 bases between. TCRdb's table, derived via immunoSEQ multiplex PCR, lists solely in-frame clones and lacks some. The sample has 55,000 to 70,000 clones, approximately 76% seen once; the top ten hold about 0.86%. The sample comes from a study of vaccination effects on CD4 cells after COVID-19. Antigen-specific CD4+ T cell clonotypes were called by their expansion after viral peptide-pool culture in ViraFEST. Following culture for nine to ten days, CD4+ T cells were isolated. Each participant received a vaccine that was either BNT162b2 or mRNA-1273, given as two doses.

The chain has TRBV10-1 and TRBJ2-5; no clear D. The clonotype was recovered from a human donor who received a COVID-19 vaccine. The sequencing here drew on CD4+ T cells from PBMCs cultured with HCoV-OC43 spike peptides, taken after COVID-19 vaccination. Regarding subset: HCoV-OC43 spike overlapping peptide pool stimulation. The CDR3 protein is CASQKNSQETQYF. The CDR3, as DNA: TGCGCCAGCCAGAAGAACAGCCAAGAGACCCAGTACTTC.